Following are 28 T cell receptor beta chains from one sample sequenced in a study of T cells in Graves' hyperthyroidism and ophthalmopathy. Amplified TCR beta CDR3 regions derived from RNA transcripts. The TCR CDR3 was amplified in a first-round RT-PCR using the HTBI primer set. TCRdb recomputed calls from the multiplex PCR reads with MiXCR, one row per CDR3 protein. The data hold 500,000 to 600,000 distinct CDR3 sequences, with 16% observed a single time. Material for sequencing was blood. These receptors were obtained from a woman aged 18-29 years with Graves' hyperthyroidism.

This clonotype was seen many times. This chain connects TRBV27 to TRBJ2-1, with 8 bases lining up with TRBD1. This CDR3 spans 19 amino acids. Germline assignment: CDR1 MNHEY and CDR2 SMNVEV (reference sequence). V gave up 5 bases and J gave up 0 bases; unmatched junction bases: 15. The CDR3 region has the DNA TGTGCCAGCAGTCCTGGACAGGGAATAGCGGTAGGCTCCTACAATGAGCAGTTCTTC. This encodes CASSPGQGIAVGSYNEQFF.

The chain couples TRBV9 to TRBJ2-3, with a weak D call TRBD2 (5 bases). This CDR3 has 16 residues. CDR1 is SGDLS, CDR2 YYNGEE, per germline. V dropped 0 bases and J dropped 2 bases, with 13 bases sitting between them. The CDR3 spells CASSVGASTITDTQYF. The CDR3 bases are TGTGCCAGCAGCGTAGGCGCTAGCACTATCACAGATACGCAGTATTTT.

This clonotype was seen just once. This may come from a read error, since a much larger clone is one base off. The chain combines TRBV20-1 with TRBJ2-7; TRBD2 agrees at 14 bases. Germline lookup yields CDR1 DFQATT and CDR2 SNEGSKA (reference sequence). This CDR3 comprises 15 residues. The CDR3 is CSAREGTSGSYEQCF. The CDR3 DNA is TGCAGTGCTAGAGAAGGGACTAGCGGGAGTTACGAGCAGTGCTTC.

This clonotype came up many times. The chain links TRBV6-2 or TRBV6-3 to TRBJ2-7, with D perhaps matching TRBD1 or TRBD2 (5 bases each). This CDR3 contains 16 residues. CDR1 is MNHEY, CDR2 SVGEGT, per germline. The V gene lost 0 bases and the J gene lost 0 bases, with 12 bases spanning the gap. The CDR3 region has the DNA TGTGCCAGCAGTTACTCGGTGGGGGTGAGCTCCTACGAGCAGTACTTC. Residues: CASSYSVGVSSYEQYF.

This chain joins TRBV19 and TRBJ1-2; the D gene is possibly TRBD1 (6 bases). The V end lost 5 bases, the J end lost 5 bases, and 30 bases lay between the germline ends. The CDR3 sequence is 19 residues long. CDR1 is LNHDA and CDR2 is SQIVND in the germline V gene (reference sequence). CDR3 sequence (DNA): TGTGCCAGTAGTGTGATGGGGGGGCAGGCAAACATCCGGATGTATGGCTACACCTTC. This encodes CASSVMGGQANIRMYGYTF.

In its sample, this clonotype was seen a few times. A much larger clone lies a single base off, so this may be a read error. The rearrangement links TRBV11-2 to TRBJ1-2; 8 bases align to TRBD1. V was clipped by 5 bases and J by 8 bases; unmatched bases: 7. Germline CDR1 and CDR2: SGHAT and FQNNGV. The CDR3 length is 13 residues. DNA for the CDR3: TGTGCCAGCAGCCCGATGGACAGGGTCGGCTACACCTTC. Protein sequence: CASSPMDRVGYTF.

This clonotype was seen a handful of times. In nucleotides, the CDR3 is TGTGCCAGCAGTTTAGGGTTCGAGCTGTTTTTT. Encoded protein: CASSLGFELFF. V is TRBV12-3 or TRBV12-4 and J is TRBJ2-2; no reliable D call. Trimming cost V 1 base and J 11 bases, with 5 bases left between them. There are 11 residues in the CDR3.

The J gene is TRBJ2-7, the V gene TRBV9; D might be TRBD1 (5 bases). There are 15 residues in the CDR3. Deletions cut 0 bases from V and 2 bases from J, with 12 bases between. Germline assignment: CDR1 SGDLS and CDR2 YYNGEE. Here the CDR3 DNA reads TGTGCCAGCAGCGTAGATCCAGGGCTGGCCTACGAGCAGTACTTC. Its protein product is CASSVDPGLAYEQYF.

There are a few counts of this clonotype. This CDR3 is CASSQDMGTQYF. DNA of the CDR3: TGCGCCAGCAGCCAAGATATGGGGACCCAGTACTTC. This rearrangement joins TRBV4-1 to TRBJ2-5; D is uncertain. Germline V lookup: CDR1 MGHRA, CDR2 YSYEKL. The CDR3 runs to 12 residues. The V and J ends lost 0 bases and 7 bases respectively, with 6 bases between them.

The V and J genes are TRBV29-1 and TRBJ1-1; no clear D. The V end was cut by 1 base, the J end by 5 bases, with 11 bases between. Germline V CDR1 and CDR2: SQVTM, ANQGSEA. The CDR3 sequence is 13 residues long. CDR3 residues: CSVEVGIRTEAFF. CDR3 nucleotides: TGCAGCGTTGAAGTGGGTATTAGAACTGAAGCTTTCTTT.

The chain couples TRBV7-8 to TRBJ2-3; TRBD1 might be the D (5 bases). The V gene lost 9 bases and the J gene lost 0 bases, with 16 bases spanning the gap. This CDR3 comprises 15 residues. The germline V gene has CDR1 SGHVS and CDR2 FQNEAQ. The DNA of the CDR3 is TGTGCCAGTACAGGTCGGCGTTCTAGCACAGATACGCAGTATTTT. Its translation: CASTGRRSSTDTQYF. Using reference TRBV7-8 and TRBJ2-3 for the parts outside the CDR3, the full variable domain is GAGVSQSPRYKVAKRGQDVALRCDPISGHVSLFWYQQALGQGPEFLTYFQNEAQLDKSGLPSDRFFAERPEGSVSTLKIQRTQQEDSAVYLCASTGRRSSTDTQYFGPGTRLTVL.

In its sample, this clonotype was seen many times. J is TRBJ2-1 and V is TRBV10-1; D is unclear. CDR1 WNHNN and CDR2 SYGVQD come from the germline V gene (reference sequence). V was trimmed by 2 bases and J by 7 bases, leaving 9 bases between them. The CDR3 extends over 13 amino acids. CDR3 DNA: TGCGCCAGCAGTGAGCCCCCACGGAATGAGCAGTTCTTC. As protein: CASSEPPRNEQFF.

This clonotype has ten or more counts. The chain employs TRBV6-1 and TRBJ2-7; TRBD1 agrees at 7 bases. The V segment lost 7 bases and the J segment 6 bases; nucleotides outside the gene matches: 12. This CDR3 is 14 amino acids long. Germline lookup yields CDR1 MNHNS and CDR2 SASEGT. CDR3 protein: CASTPGRGWGEQYF. CDR3 DNA sequence: TGTGCCAGCACCCCGGGCAGGGGGTGGGGCGAGCAGTACTTC.

J is TRBJ2-7 and V is TRBV7-9; 8 bases match TRBD2. Germline CDR1 and CDR2: SEHNR and FQNEAQ (reference sequence). Unmatched junction bases numbered 6, after V lost 3 bases and J lost 5 bases. The CDR3 is 14 amino acids. Here the CDR3 reads CASSFSGTSHEQYF. CDR3 nucleotide sequence: TGTGCCAGCAGCTTTTCCGGGACTAGTCACGAGCAGTACTTC.

V gene TRBV6-1 combines with J gene TRBJ2-4, with D possibly TRBD1 on 5 matching bases. The V gene's germline CDR1 is MNHNS and CDR2 SASEGT. The V end lost 4 bases, the J end lost 6 bases, and 13 bases lay between the germline ends. This CDR3 comprises 14 residues. The CDR3 DNA sequence: TGTGCCAGCAGTGGGGGAACAGGTGGAAACATTCAGTACTTC. Translation gives CASSGGTGGNIQYF.

This clonotype was observed many times. V and J are TRBV27 and TRBJ1-1; no definite D call. This CDR3 has 15 residues. V lost 0 bases to trimming and J lost 0 bases, with 8 bases between them. Germline V gene sequence: CDR1 MNHEY, CDR2 SMNVEV (reference sequence). CDR3 sequence reads: CASSLSSGMNTEAFF. CDR3 DNA sequence: TGTGCCAGCAGTTTATCCTCCGGGATGAACACTGAAGCTTTCTTT.

V usage is TRBV7-9 and J usage is TRBJ2-1, with 12 bases identical to TRBD2. CDR3 length: 17 amino acids. The J segment lost 0 bases and the V segment lost 5 bases, leaving 5 bases of the junction unmatched. Germline CDR1 is SEHNR and CDR2 is FQNEAQ (reference sequence). The CDR3 DNA reads as TGTGCCAGCAGCCCCCCGACTAGCGGGAGCTCCTACAATGAGCAGTTCTTC. It specifies CASSPPTSGSSYNEQFF.

This clonotype occurred many times. This chain joins TRBV4-3 and TRBJ1-2, with TRBD1 identical over 10 bases. V was clipped by 4 bases and J by 4 bases; unmatched bases: 0. Germline CDR1 and CDR2: LGHNA and YSLEER. The CDR3 has 13 residues. The CDR3 region is CASSRTGGYGYTF. The CDR3 DNA is TGCGCCAGCAGCCGGACAGGGGGCTATGGCTACACCTTC.

The sample holds many counts of this clonotype. The chain recombines TRBV7-9 with TRBJ1-1, with D possibly matching TRBD1 (5 bases). Germline values: CDR1 SEHNR, CDR2 FQNEAQ (reference sequence). V lost 6 bases and J 0 bases, leaving 8 bases between the germline ends. The CDR3 has 13 residues. The chain's CDR3 is CASSPQVNTEAFF. The CDR3 DNA reads as TGTGCCAGCAGTCCACAGGTGAACACTGAAGCTTTCTTT.

The chain couples TRBV7-9 to TRBJ1-2; D is uncertain. The length of the CDR3 is 14 residues. Per germline, CDR1 SEHNR and CDR2 FQNEAQ (reference sequence). Deletions cut 1 base from V and 7 bases from J, with 13 bases between. For the CDR3, the DNA is TGTGCCAGCAGCTTAGATAAGTCCGGGAGTGGCTACACCTTC. Amino acids: CASSLDKSGSGYTF.

This clonotype has a count of ten or more. This sequence joins TRBV2 and TRBJ2-3; D gene uncertain. This CDR3 comprises 19 residues. V was shortened by 0 bases and J by 2 bases, with 21 bases between the two germline ends. Germline V CDR1 and CDR2: SNHLY, FYNNEI. DNA of the CDR3: TGTGCCAGCAGTGAAGCGCTTCTGTTATTAGCCGGAAACACAGATACGCAGTATTTT. Its translation: CASSEALLLLAGNTDTQYF.

The J gene is TRBJ1-2, the V gene TRBV3-1; no reliable D call. The germline V gene encodes CDR1 LGHDT and CDR2 YNNKEL (reference sequence). V was cut by 0 bases and J by 4 bases, with 15 bases left in between. This CDR3 contains 16 residues. The CDR3 sequence is CASSQDLVKGGYGYTF. The DNA of the CDR3 is TGTGCCAGCAGCCAAGATCTAGTGAAGGGAGGCTATGGCTACACCTTC.

This clonotype was recorded at least ten times. The V and J genes are TRBV12-3 or TRBV12-4 and TRBJ1-4; D is unclear. This CDR3 has 14 residues. The germline V and J ends were trimmed by 3 bases and 0 bases, with 5 bases remaining between them. DNA for the CDR3: TGTGCCAGCAGTTTTACTACAACTAATGAAAAACTGTTTTTT. Residues: CASSFTTTNEKLFF.

This clonotype was seen a handful of times. This chain links TRBV18 with TRBJ2-1; D might be TRBD2 (6 bases). Germline lookup yields CDR1 KGHSH and CDR2 LQKENI. V dropped 0 bases and J dropped 5 bases, with 11 bases sitting between them. The CDR3 contains 15 residues. In DNA, the CDR3 is TGTGCCAGCTCACCACCCGCGGGGCCGGACAATGAGCAGTTCTTC. It is translated as CASSPPAGPDNEQFF.

This sequence joins TRBV7-8 and TRBJ1-1; D is ambiguous. Trimming left V 1 base short and J 1 base short, with 10 bases between. Germline assignment: CDR1 SGHVS and CDR2 FQNEAQ. This CDR3 region has 15 residues. The CDR3 coding sequence is TGTGCCAGCAGCTTAGTAGTAGGGAGGAACACTGAAGCTTTCTTT. It specifies CASSLVVGRNTEAFF.

This clonotype was recorded many times. The chain recombines TRBV20-1 with TRBJ1-5, with D unresolved. CDR3 length equals 15 residues. The germline gives CDR1 DFQATT, CDR2 SNEGSKA (reference sequence). V was trimmed by 1 base and J by 3 bases, leaving 13 bases between them. The CDR3 sequence: CSARVGPAINQPQHF. The CDR3 DNA reads as TGCAGTGCTAGAGTAGGTCCGGCAATCAATCAGCCCCAGCATTTT.

J is TRBJ1-1 and V is TRBV9; perhaps TRBD1 as D (6 bases). CDR3 length: 14 residues. The V gene lost 3 bases and the J gene lost 6 bases, with 15 bases spanning the gap. CDR1 and CDR2 (germline): SGDLS, YYNGEE. The DNA for the CDR3 is TGTGCCAGCAGCGAGGGACATAAGCCCGCTGAAGCTTTCTTT. Protein: CASSEGHKPAEAFF.

The V and J genes are TRBV5-1 and TRBJ2-3; weak D call: TRBD1 (6 bases). The CDR3 contains 15 residues. The germline V gene encodes CDR1 SGHRS and CDR2 YFSETQ. V was cut by 5 bases and J by 2 bases, with 15 bases left in between. DNA of the CDR3: TGCGCCAGCAGTTCTACAGGGCAGGTCACAGATACGCAGTATTTT. As protein: CASSSTGQVTDTQYF.